This TCR beta chain was identified in a study of T cell repertoires in cytomegalovirus infection (dated by TCRdb to the late 2010s). Turning to the overall study: The HLA type of each donor mattered for the analysis, because public TCR beta signatures pointed to carriage of CMV infection along with the matching HLA type.

Broader findings and caveats from the paper: The ex vivo response was dominated by HLA-C-restricted CMV-specific TCR beta clonotypes, and the single most frequent clonotype in two of eight donors was supplied by these HLA-C-restricted clonotypes. In both this cohort and an independent cohort of some 350 donors, the cumulative frequency of public TCR beta family members distinguished carriers of CMV infection plus the relevant HLA type.

Sequenced using an Illumina HiSeq 1500. TCRdb reworked the public reads: Q25 trimming with fastp, MiXCR clone assembly, productive beta chains retained. Duplicate CDR3 protein sequences are folded into a single record with the most common DNA and genes. For this sample there are 150,000 to 200,000 distinct CDR3 sequences; 28% appear just once. Around 29% of the sample goes to the ten largest clones. A note on this clonotype: Its cognate antigen has yet to be identified. It has no much larger one-base neighbor in the sample; base qualities were not kept.

The sample comprised PBMCs. The TCR originated in a human donor in good health (CMV status not recorded). Some clones in this sample may be carry-over from other donors' samples.

The CDR3 in this case is CASSLTVYGYTF. The DNA sequence reads TGTGCCAGCAGCTTAACGGTCTATGGCTACACCTTC. The chain is assembled from TRBV7-9 and TRBJ1-2, with the D gene uncertain. Reading the germline V gene (reference sequence) gives CDR1 SEHNR and CDR2 FQNEAQ. Between the V and J ends, shortened by 2 bases and 4 bases respectively, the junction contains 5 bases. The CDR3 holds 12 amino acids from the cysteine to the phenylalanine. Here the CDR3 DNA is all that survives: 36 bases in frame from base 1.